The 12 T cell receptor beta chains in this list originate from one sample, sequenced in a study of T cell responses to AZD1222 COVID-19 vaccine. Libraries were prepared by immunoSEQ multiplex PCR; TCRdb keeps only in-frame clonotypes and omits some of them. In the table there are tens of thousands of clones, around 86% of which are singletons. Sequenced material: peripheral blood, taken on day 0 of AZD1222 vaccination. The receptor set was obtained from an adult in good health.

The chain combines TRBV7-6 with TRBJ1-5, with D maybe TRBD1 (6 bases). In germline, CDR1 is SGHVS, CDR2 FNYEAQ. The CDR3 length is 18 residues. V was shortened by 1 base and J by 0 bases, with 16 bases between the two germline ends. CDR3 in amino acids: CASSLELGTPYSNQPQHF. The CDR3 nucleotides read TGTGCCAGCAGCTTAGAATTAGGGACACCTTATAGCAATCAGCCCCAGCATTTT.

The rearrangement uses TRBV25-1 and TRBJ2-7, with 7 bases fitting TRBD2. The CDR3 is 15 amino acids. Germline trimming cut 5 bases from V and 4 bases from J; bases unmatched to any gene: 11. Looked up from germline, CDR1 is MGHDK and CDR2 is SYGVNS. CDR3 sequence (DNA): TGTGCCAGCAGTCCCGCACTAGCGCGGAAATACGAGCAGTACTTC. This encodes CASSPALARKYEQYF.

The chain uses TRBV19 and TRBJ2-1; TRBD2 agrees at 8 bases. Germline values: CDR1 LNHDA, CDR2 SQIVND (reference sequence). Germline trimming cut 7 bases from V and 9 bases from J; bases unmatched to any gene: 20. This CDR3 is built from 17 residues. The CDR3 is CASTLSQREREFGEQFF. DNA for the CDR3: TGTGCCAGTACACTCTCCCAACGCGAGCGGGAGTTTGGTGAGCAGTTCTTC.

The V call is TRBV11-2, the J call TRBJ1-6; D ambiguous. Germline loops: CDR1 SGHAT, CDR2 FQNNGV. The CDR3 loop spans 17 amino acids. V lost 6 bases, J lost 0 bases, and 15 bases lay in between. CDR3 amino acids: CASRRTGIGSYNSPLHF. CDR3 nucleotide sequence: TGTGCCAGCAGACGGACTGGGATCGGCTCCTATAATTCACCCCTCCACTTT.

This rearrangement joins TRBV5-4 to TRBJ2-4; 8 bases are shared with TRBD1. Per germline, CDR1 SGHNT and CDR2 YYREEE (reference sequence). There are 16 residues in the CDR3. The V and J ends lost 2 bases and 0 bases, in that order; junction bases with no gene match: 4. The CDR3, as DNA: TGTGCCAGCAGCTTCGGGACAGGCTTAGCCAAAAACATTCAGTACTTC. Translation: CASSFGTGLAKNIQYF.

The chain recombines TRBV27 with TRBJ2-3; D remains ambiguous. The CDR3 loop spans 16 amino acids. Looked up from germline, CDR1 is MNHEY and CDR2 is SMNVEV (reference sequence). V lost 4 bases and J lost 0, with 14 bases in between. The DNA for the CDR3 is TGTGCCAGCAGTTCACCAAGTAGCACTAGCACAGATACGCAGTATTTT. This translates into CASSSPSSTSTDTQYF.

This chain joins TRBV6-6 and TRBJ2-7, with D perhaps TRBD1 or TRBD2 (5 bases each). Germline CDR1 reads MNHNY; CDR2 reads SVGAGI (reference sequence). V lost 5 bases to trimming and J lost 2 bases, with 13 bases between them. The CDR3 runs to 14 residues. CDR3 sequence: CASSRGGVPYEQYF. The CDR3 nucleotides read TGTGCCAGCAGTCGGGGCGGAGTTCCCTACGAGCAGTACTTC.

This clone was counted a single time. V is TRBV10-3 and J is TRBJ2-3; possible D gene TRBD2, 7 bases. Germline V gene data show CDR1 as ENHRY and CDR2 as SYGVKD. Deletions cut 4 bases from V and 4 bases from J, with 12 bases between. The CDR3 sequence is 14 residues long. The CDR3 region is CAISALGGPDTQYF. The DNA of the CDR3 is TGTGCCATCAGTGCCCTCGGGGGGCCAGATACGCAGTATTTT.

J is TRBJ2-2 and V is TRBV18, with 8 bases identical to TRBD2. Germline V CDR1 and CDR2: KGHSH, LQKENI. The CDR3 is 17 residues long. The V segment lost 3 bases and the J segment 2 bases; nucleotides outside the gene matches: 8. CDR3 in amino acids: CASSPMAAGGNTGELFF. In DNA, the CDR3 is TGTGCCAGCTCACCCATGGCGGCGGGAGGTAACACCGGGGAGCTGTTTTTT.

Written as DNA, the CDR3 is TGCAGTGCTAGTGTAGACGCCTACAATGAGCAGTTCTTC. Translating it yields CSASVDAYNEQFF. The V gene is TRBV20-1, the J gene TRBJ2-1, with no clear D. Per germline, CDR1 DFQATT and CDR2 SNEGSKA (reference sequence). V lost 3 bases, J lost 2 bases, and 8 bases lay in between. This CDR3 contains 13 residues.

This chain links TRBV7-9 with TRBJ2-7; TRBD2 might be the D (5 bases). This CDR3 has 12 residues. Germline CDR1 reads SEHNR; CDR2 reads FQNEAQ (reference sequence). With 5 bases removed from V and 5 bases from J, the gap between germline ends came to 10 bases. DNA for the CDR3: TGTGCCAGCAGCCCAGGAGGAGACGAGCAGTACTTC. Protein sequence: CASSPGGDEQYF.

This rearrangement joins TRBV6-2 or TRBV6-3 to TRBJ1-2; D perhaps matches TRBD1 (6 bases). Trimming cost V 6 bases and J 5 bases, with 10 bases left between them. The length of the CDR3 is 12 residues. Germline CDR1 reads MNHEY; CDR2 reads SVGEGT. The CDR3 loop is CASSQGLYGYTF. CDR3 DNA sequence: TGTGCCAGCAGCCAGGGGTTGTATGGCTACACCTTC.